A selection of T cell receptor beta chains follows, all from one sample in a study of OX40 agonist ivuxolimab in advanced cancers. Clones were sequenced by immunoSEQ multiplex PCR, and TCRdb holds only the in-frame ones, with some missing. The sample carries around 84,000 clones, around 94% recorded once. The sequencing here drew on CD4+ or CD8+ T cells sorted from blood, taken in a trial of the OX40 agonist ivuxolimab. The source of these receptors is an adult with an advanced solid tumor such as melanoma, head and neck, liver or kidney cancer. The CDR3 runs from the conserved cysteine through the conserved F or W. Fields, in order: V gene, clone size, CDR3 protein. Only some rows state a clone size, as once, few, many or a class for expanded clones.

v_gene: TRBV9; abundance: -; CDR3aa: CASSQPGTNTEAFF
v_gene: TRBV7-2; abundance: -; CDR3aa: CASSALTGEGNQPQHF
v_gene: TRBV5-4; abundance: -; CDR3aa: CASSGDVRRMGQYF
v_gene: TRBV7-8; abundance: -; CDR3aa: CASSFLLAGVSTGELFF
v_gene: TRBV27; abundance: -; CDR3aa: CASSFPGGGARLAAYEQYF
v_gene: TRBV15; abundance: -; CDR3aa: CATSGLPSGIYNEQFF
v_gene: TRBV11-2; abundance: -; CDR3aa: CASSLVPTQETQYF
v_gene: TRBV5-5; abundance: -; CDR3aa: CASSVDRPETQYF
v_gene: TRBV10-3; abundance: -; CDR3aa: CAISESIRQFPYEQYF
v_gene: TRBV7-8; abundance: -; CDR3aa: CASSLNGATYNEQFF
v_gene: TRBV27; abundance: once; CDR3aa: CASSLGATNEKLFF
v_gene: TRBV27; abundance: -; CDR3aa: CASSARWPATGNTIYF
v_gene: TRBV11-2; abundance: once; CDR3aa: CASSLAPGQGYEQFF
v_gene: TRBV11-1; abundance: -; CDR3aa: CASSFSGLGTEAFF
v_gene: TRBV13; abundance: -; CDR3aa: CASSHTGFSSYNEQFF
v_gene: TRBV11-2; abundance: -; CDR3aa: CASSQRDRGYTEAFF
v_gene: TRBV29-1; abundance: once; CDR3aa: CSVDPFGQTNYGYTF
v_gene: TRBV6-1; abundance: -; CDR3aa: CASSDLSNTEAFF
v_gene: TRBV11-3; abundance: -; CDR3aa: CASSIGSGNTIYF
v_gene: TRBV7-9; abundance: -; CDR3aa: CASSPWGQGRKDTEAFF
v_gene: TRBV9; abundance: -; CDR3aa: CASSVPPDHGDTQYF
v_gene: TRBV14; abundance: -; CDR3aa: CASSLKFDSSTDTQYF
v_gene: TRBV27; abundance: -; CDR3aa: CASSPGWGFTDTQYF
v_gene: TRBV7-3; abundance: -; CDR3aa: CASSLSPRLAGGPPEQFF
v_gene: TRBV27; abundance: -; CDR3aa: CASTQGTGSNTEAFF
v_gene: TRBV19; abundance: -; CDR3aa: CASRQAFSITPYEQYF
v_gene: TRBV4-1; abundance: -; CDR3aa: CASSQESLAGGPRDTQYF
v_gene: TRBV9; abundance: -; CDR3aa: CASSPSGRYYEQYF
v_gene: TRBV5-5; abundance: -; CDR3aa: CASSPGLSLMNTEAFF
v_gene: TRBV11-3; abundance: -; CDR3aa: CASSPRDGSYNEQFF
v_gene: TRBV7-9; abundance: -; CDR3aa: CASSSEDRTYEQYF
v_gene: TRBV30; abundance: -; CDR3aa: CAWSEDAPGQYF
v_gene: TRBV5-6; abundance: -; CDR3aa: CASSHGPGPDQPQHF
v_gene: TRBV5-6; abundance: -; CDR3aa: CASSLYGSNQPQHF
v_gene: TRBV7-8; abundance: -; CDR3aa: CASSLADGSLGEQYF
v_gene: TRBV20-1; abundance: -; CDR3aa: CSAIETSLIF
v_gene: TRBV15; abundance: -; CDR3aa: CATSRLTGDQPQHF
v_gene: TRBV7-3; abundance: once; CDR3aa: CASSFESGLAATYEQYF
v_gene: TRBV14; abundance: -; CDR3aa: CASSPDRDRGKLFF
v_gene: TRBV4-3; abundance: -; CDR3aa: CASSQDPTLAGGETQYF
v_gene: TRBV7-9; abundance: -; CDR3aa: CASSSWGSGQVGGEKLFF
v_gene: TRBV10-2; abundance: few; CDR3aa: CASSEWDYSEQYF
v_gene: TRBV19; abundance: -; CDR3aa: CASTLSGNYGYTF